This TCR beta chain comes out of a study of T cell changes during pregnancy in multiple sclerosis (dated by TCRdb to about 2019). Context from the whole study: The study examined how the T cell repertoire changed over the course of pregnancy in women with multiple sclerosis.

Preparation of the library involved the immunoSEQ multiplex PCR assay. In TCRdb, the immuneACCESS table is reduced to in-frame sequences with V and J assigned. These tables do not hold every clone; where another copy was compared, an unresolved V gene accounts for under half, and the others remain unexplained. The sample contains some 60,000 clones, around 92% of them found a single time. Of the sample, approximately 0.85% falls within the top ten clones. Reading the germline V gene gives CDR1 WSHSY and CDR2 SAAADI. The CDR3 runs 14 amino acids, cysteine and phenylalanine included. Of all the DNA, just the CDR3 is kept, 42 bases in frame from base 1. V was cut back by 6 bases and J by 1 base, leaving a gap of 12 bases between them. In regard to this clone: Its antigen is unknown. The input lacks base qualities; no much larger clone sits a single base away.

The chain uses TRBV10-2 and TRBJ1-1; the D gene lacks a confident call. The sample consisted of peripheral blood, taken in the first trimester of pregnancy. The clonotype comes from a female donor with multiple sclerosis, enrolled in a pregnancy study. The CDR3 reads as follows: CASRAPGRNTEAFF. The DNA sequence reads TGCGCCAGCAGGGCCCCGGGGAGGAACACTGAAGCTTTCTTT.